The rows below give T cell receptor beta chains drawn from one sample of a study of blood T cell repertoires in COVID-19. TCRdb's copy holds only in-frame clones and misses some; the assay was immunoSEQ multiplex PCR. The data hold roughly 160,000 clones, with 81% observed a single time. Sequenced input: PBMCs or T cells enriched from blood (not recorded which). These receptors came from a woman in her forties with acute COVID-19. The CDR3 runs from the conserved cysteine through the conserved F or W. A D gene is named only where the DNA matches it firmly. Size is stated for part of the rows, as once, few or many counts, or as a class when the clone is expanded.

d_gene: TRBD2; abundance: -; v_gene: TRBV9; j_gene: TRBJ2-1; CDR3aa: CASSKRDLSWDEQFF; CDR3nt: TGTGCCAGCAGCAAGCGGGACCTTTCCTGGGATGAGCAGTTCTTC
d_gene: TRBD2; abundance: -; v_gene: TRBV5-5; j_gene: TRBJ2-1; CDR3aa: CASSKGLAGYNEQFF; CDR3nt: TGTGCCAGCAGTAAGGGACTAGCGGGCTACAATGAGCAGTTCTTC
d_gene: TRBD2; abundance: -; v_gene: TRBV6-1; j_gene: TRBJ2-2; CDR3aa: CASSDPAGDVITGELFF; CDR3nt: TGTGCCAGCAGTGACCCAGCGGGAGACGTAATCACCGGGGAGCTGTTTTTT
d_gene: -; abundance: -; v_gene: TRBV7-9; j_gene: TRBJ1-1; CDR3aa: CASSPLRGTEAFF; CDR3nt: TGTGCCAGCAGCCCGTTGCGGGGGACTGAAGCTTTCTTT
d_gene: TRBD1; abundance: -; v_gene: TRBV2; j_gene: TRBJ1-1; CDR3aa: CASRTQGIVNTEAFF; CDR3nt: TGTGCCAGCAGAACACAGGGGATCGTTAACACTGAAGCTTTCTTT
d_gene: -; abundance: few; v_gene: TRBV5-6; j_gene: TRBJ1-2; CDR3aa: CASSYSAGYTF; CDR3nt: TGTGCCAGCAGCTACAGTGCTGGCTACACCTTC
d_gene: -; abundance: few; v_gene: TRBV6-5; j_gene: TRBJ1-2; CDR3aa: CASNPHIGQGGGYTF; CDR3nt: TGTGCCAGCAATCCCCACATCGGGCAGGGTGGGGGCTACACCTTC
d_gene: TRBD1; abundance: -; v_gene: TRBV6-5; j_gene: TRBJ1-4; CDR3aa: CASSRVVGQGEKLFF; CDR3nt: TGTGCCAGCAGCCGCGTAGTAGGACAGGGTGAAAAACTGTTTTTT
d_gene: -; abundance: few; v_gene: TRBV30; j_gene: TRBJ2-7; CDR3aa: CAWSQGTYEQYF; CDR3nt: TGTGCCTGGAGTCAGGGAACCTACGAGCAGTACTTC
d_gene: TRBD2; abundance: -; v_gene: TRBV28; j_gene: TRBJ2-2; CDR3aa: CASRPGLISSGELFF; CDR3nt: TGTGCCAGCAGGCCGGGACTAATTTCATCGGGGGAGCTGTTTTTT
d_gene: TRBD1; abundance: few; v_gene: TRBV10-3; j_gene: TRBJ1-1; CDR3aa: CAISSGQGMNTEAFF; CDR3nt: TGTGCCATCAGTTCGGGACAGGGAATGAACACTGAAGCTTTCTTT
d_gene: TRBD2; abundance: -; v_gene: TRBV2; j_gene: TRBJ2-5; CDR3aa: CASSAPGRVAGQETQYF; CDR3nt: TGTGCCAGCAGTGCCCCTGGCCGGGTAGCGGGACAAGAGACCCAGTACTTC
d_gene: -; abundance: -; v_gene: TRBV5-1; j_gene: TRBJ2-1; CDR3aa: CASSLQGWSYNEQFF; CDR3nt: TGCGCCAGCAGCTTACAGGGTTGGTCCTACAATGAGCAGTTCTTC
d_gene: TRBD1; abundance: -; v_gene: TRBV6-5; j_gene: TRBJ2-4; CDR3aa: CASHPTGEAKNIQYF; CDR3nt: TGTGCCAGCCACCCGACAGGGGAAGCCAAAAACATTCAGTACTTC
d_gene: -; abundance: -; v_gene: TRBV11-3; j_gene: TRBJ1-3; CDR3aa: CASSQQEGDTIYF; CDR3nt: TGTGCCAGCAGCCAGCAGGAGGGAGACACCATATATTTT
d_gene: -; abundance: -; v_gene: TRBV5-5; j_gene: TRBJ2-1; CDR3aa: CASSLALDEQFF; CDR3nt: TGTGCCAGCAGCTTGGCCCTCGATGAGCAGTTCTTC
d_gene: -; abundance: -; v_gene: TRBV27; j_gene: TRBJ1-1; CDR3aa: CASRGGENTEAFF; CDR3nt: TGTGCCAGCAGGGGGGGGGAGAACACTGAAGCTTTCTTT
d_gene: -; abundance: -; v_gene: TRBV10-3; j_gene: TRBJ1-1; CDR3aa: CASSRLRDPNTEAFF; CDR3nt: TGTGCCTCATCACGATTACGAGATCCGAACACTGAAGCTTTCTTT
d_gene: -; abundance: -; v_gene: TRBV5-4; j_gene: TRBJ2-3; CDR3aa: CASSLVYSRGTDTQYF; CDR3nt: TGTGCCAGCAGCTTGGTTTACTCGCGGGGCACAGATACGCAGTATTTT
d_gene: TRBD2; abundance: -; v_gene: TRBV9; j_gene: TRBJ2-7; CDR3aa: CASSVQAGAGHEQYF; CDR3nt: TGTGCCAGCAGCGTCCAAGCGGGAGCTGGCCACGAGCAGTACTTC
d_gene: TRBD1; abundance: once; v_gene: TRBV6-5; j_gene: TRBJ1-2; CDR3aa: CASNSWTGGSYTF; CDR3nt: TGTGCCAGCAATTCCTGGACAGGGGGTAGCTACACCTTC
d_gene: -; abundance: -; v_gene: TRBV19; j_gene: TRBJ2-2; CDR3aa: CASRRPLAATGELFF; CDR3nt: TGTGCCAGTAGAAGGCCTTTAGCGGCCACCGGGGAGCTGTTTTTT
d_gene: -; abundance: -; v_gene: TRBV7-3; j_gene: TRBJ2-1; CDR3aa: CASSDRGNEQFF; CDR3nt: TGTGCCAGCAGCGATCGGGGCAATGAGCAGTTCTTC
d_gene: TRBD2; abundance: once; v_gene: TRBV2; j_gene: TRBJ2-3; CDR3aa: CARGGRGRADTQYF; CDR3nt: TGTGCCAGGGGGGGCCGCGGGAGGGCAGATACGCAGTATTTT
d_gene: -; abundance: -; v_gene: TRBV3-1/TRBV3-2; j_gene: TRBJ2-3; CDR3aa: CASSLQRDTQYF; CDR3nt: TGTGCCAGCAGCCTACAGCGGGATACGCAGTATTTT
d_gene: -; abundance: few; v_gene: TRBV27; j_gene: TRBJ1-1; CDR3aa: CASSFGGENTEAFF; CDR3nt: TGTGCCAGCAGTTTTGGGGGCGAGAACACTGAAGCTTTCTTT
d_gene: -; abundance: -; v_gene: TRBV23-1; j_gene: TRBJ2-2; CDR3aa: CASSQSGLAEITGELFF; CDR3nt: TGCGCCAGCAGTCAATCCGGGCTAGCCGAAATCACCGGGGAGCTGTTTTTT
d_gene: TRBD2; abundance: -; v_gene: TRBV19; j_gene: TRBJ2-3; CDR3aa: CASSYGRVSTDTQYF; CDR3nt: TGTGCCAGTAGTTACGGGAGGGTAAGCACAGATACGCAGTATTTT
d_gene: -; abundance: -; v_gene: TRBV20-1; j_gene: TRBJ2-2; CDR3aa: CSASRDIAKRVEGRLFF; CDR3nt: TGCAGTGCTAGTAGGGATATAGCAAAGAGGGTCGAGGGTCGACTGTTTTTT
d_gene: TRBD1; abundance: few; v_gene: TRBV6-5; j_gene: TRBJ1-2; CDR3aa: CASRETGHYGYTF; CDR3nt: TGTGCCAGCAGGGAGACAGGGCACTATGGCTACACCTTC
d_gene: -; abundance: -; v_gene: TRBV6-1; j_gene: TRBJ2-5; CDR3aa: CASSEPTGAETQYF; CDR3nt: TGTGCCAGCAGTGAACCGACAGGAGCAGAGACCCAGTACTTC
d_gene: -; abundance: once; v_gene: TRBV6-5; j_gene: TRBJ2-3; CDR3aa: CASIFSALKKDTQYF; CDR3nt: TGTGCCAGCATCTTCAGCGCCCTAAAGAAAGATACGCAGTATTTT
d_gene: -; abundance: -; v_gene: TRBV15; j_gene: TRBJ1-4; CDR3aa: CATSRDRGTNEKLFF; CDR3nt: TGTGCCACCAGCAGAGATCGAGGCACTAATGAAAAACTGTTTTTT
d_gene: -; abundance: once; v_gene: TRBV9; j_gene: TRBJ2-2; CDR3aa: CASSPTLSGTGELFF; CDR3nt: TGTGCCAGCAGCCCGACGTTGTCGGGCACCGGGGAGCTGTTTTTT
d_gene: TRBD1; abundance: -; v_gene: TRBV5-8; j_gene: TRBJ1-5; CDR3aa: CASSLGDRSNQPQHF; CDR3nt: TGTGCCAGCAGCTTGGGGGACAGGAGCAATCAGCCCCAGCATTTT
d_gene: TRBD2; abundance: -; v_gene: TRBV9; j_gene: TRBJ2-7; CDR3aa: CASNPAGGPGEQYF; CDR3nt: TGTGCCAGCAACCCGGCGGGAGGGCCGGGTGAGCAGTACTTC
d_gene: TRBD1; abundance: -; v_gene: TRBV2; j_gene: TRBJ1-6; CDR3aa: CASRGTEVNSPLHF; CDR3nt: TGTGCCAGCAGAGGGACAGAGGTTAATTCACCCCTCCACTTT
d_gene: TRBD2; abundance: -; v_gene: TRBV20-1; j_gene: TRBJ2-1; CDR3aa: CSASNPSGRYNEQFF; CDR3nt: TGCAGTGCTAGTAACCCTAGCGGGCGCTACAATGAGCAGTTCTTC
d_gene: -; abundance: -; v_gene: TRBV9; j_gene: TRBJ1-1; CDR3aa: CASSATGNTEAFF; CDR3nt: TGTGCCAGCAGCGCAACAGGGAATACTGAAGCTTTCTTT
d_gene: -; abundance: -; v_gene: TRBV7-8; j_gene: TRBJ2-5; CDR3aa: CASSLQVRETQYF; CDR3nt: TGTGCCAGCAGCTTACAGGTCCGAGAGACCCAGTACTTC
d_gene: -; abundance: -; v_gene: TRBV7-3; j_gene: TRBJ2-5; CDR3aa: CASSLTPRETQYF; CDR3nt: TGTGCCAGCAGCTTAACGCCTAGGGAGACCCAGTACTTC
d_gene: TRBD2; abundance: -; v_gene: TRBV11-2; j_gene: TRBJ2-1; CDR3aa: CASSSPREGLYNEQFF; CDR3nt: TGTGCCAGCAGCTCCCCCCGGGAGGGCCTTTACAATGAGCAGTTCTTC
d_gene: -; abundance: -; v_gene: TRBV30; j_gene: TRBJ1-6; CDR3aa: CAQRGQYNSPLHF; CDR3nt: TGTGCCCAGAGGGGACAATATAATTCACCCCTCCACTTT
d_gene: TRBD2; abundance: -; v_gene: TRBV29-1; j_gene: TRBJ2-5; CDR3aa: CSLLVKGGETQYF; CDR3nt: TGCAGCCTCCTTGTGAAGGGAGGGGAGACCCAGTACTTC
d_gene: TRBD2; abundance: -; v_gene: TRBV27; j_gene: TRBJ2-3; CDR3aa: CASGWTSGTDTQYF; CDR3nt: TGTGCCAGCGGGTGGACTAGCGGCACAGATACGCAGTATTTT
d_gene: -; abundance: -; v_gene: TRBV4-2; j_gene: TRBJ1-1; CDR3aa: CASSQDPSLNTEAFF; CDR3nt: TGTGCCAGCAGCCAAGATCCATCCCTGAACACTGAAGCTTTCTTT
d_gene: -; abundance: -; v_gene: TRBV6-4; j_gene: TRBJ1-1; CDR3aa: CASSPSGTPLREAFF; CDR3nt: TGTGCCAGCAGTCCTTCCGGGACACCACTCCGAGAAGCTTTCTTT
d_gene: TRBD2; abundance: -; v_gene: TRBV5-1; j_gene: TRBJ2-1; CDR3aa: CASSRARSGSDYNEQFF; CDR3nt: TGCGCCAGCAGCCGTGCTAGGAGCGGGAGTGATTATAATGAGCAGTTCTTC
d_gene: -; abundance: -; v_gene: TRBV7-3; j_gene: TRBJ2-3; CDR3aa: CASSLWGGTDTQYF; CDR3nt: TGTGCCAGCAGCTTATGGGGGGGCACAGATACGCAGTATTTT
d_gene: TRBD1; abundance: -; v_gene: TRBV5-8; j_gene: TRBJ2-6; CDR3aa: CASSPGPTGASANVLTF; CDR3nt: TGTGCCAGCAGCCCTGGGCCGACAGGGGCCTCGGCCAACGTCCTGACTTTC
d_gene: -; abundance: few; v_gene: TRBV7-9; j_gene: TRBJ1-5; CDR3aa: CASSPAGDQPQHF; CDR3nt: TGTGCCAGCAGCCCTGCGGGTGATCAGCCCCAGCATTTT
d_gene: TRBD1; abundance: few; v_gene: TRBV19; j_gene: TRBJ1-2; CDR3aa: CASSLTGNYGYTF; CDR3nt: TGTGCCAGTAGTTTGACAGGGAACTATGGCTACACCTTC
d_gene: -; abundance: -; v_gene: TRBV5-8; j_gene: TRBJ1-3; CDR3aa: CASSLAGRAGNTIYF; CDR3nt: TGTGCCAGCAGCTTGGCAGGCAGGGCCGGAAACACCATATATTTT
d_gene: -; abundance: -; v_gene: TRBV29-1; j_gene: TRBJ1-1; CDR3aa: CSVAGVMNTEAFF; CDR3nt: TGCAGCGTTGCGGGAGTTATGAACACTGAAGCTTTCTTT
d_gene: TRBD1; abundance: -; v_gene: TRBV15; j_gene: TRBJ2-3; CDR3aa: CATSSDRTGQGHTFTDTQYF; CDR3nt: TGTGCCACCAGCAGCGATCGTACGGGACAGGGTCATACTTTCACAGATACGCAGTATTTT
d_gene: -; abundance: -; v_gene: TRBV28; j_gene: TRBJ1-2; CDR3aa: CASSFNDRLYGYTF; CDR3nt: TGTGCCAGCAGTTTCAATGACCGACTTTACGGCTACACCTTC
d_gene: TRBD2; abundance: few; v_gene: TRBV6-1; j_gene: TRBJ2-7; CDR3aa: CASSEEQAGSYEQYF; CDR3nt: TGTGCCAGCAGTGAAGAACAAGCGGGGTCCTACGAGCAGTACTTC
d_gene: -; abundance: -; v_gene: TRBV12-3/TRBV12-4; j_gene: TRBJ1-2; CDR3aa: CASSQDSRYGYTF; CDR3nt: TGTGCCAGCAGCCAGGACAGCCGCTATGGCTACACCTTC